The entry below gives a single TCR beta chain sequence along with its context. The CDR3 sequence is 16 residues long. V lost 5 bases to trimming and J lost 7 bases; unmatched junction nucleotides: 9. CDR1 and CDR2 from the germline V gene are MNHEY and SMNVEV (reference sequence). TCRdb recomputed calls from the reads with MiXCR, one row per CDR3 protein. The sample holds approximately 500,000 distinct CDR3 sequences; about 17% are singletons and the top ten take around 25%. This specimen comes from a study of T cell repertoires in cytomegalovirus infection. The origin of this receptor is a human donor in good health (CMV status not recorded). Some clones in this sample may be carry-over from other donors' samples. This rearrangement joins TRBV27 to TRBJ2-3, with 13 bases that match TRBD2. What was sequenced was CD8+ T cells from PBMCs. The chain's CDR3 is CASSTWTSGSDNTQYF. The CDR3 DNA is TGTGCCAGCAGTACTTGGACTAGCGGGAGTGATAATACGCAGTATTTT.